This T cell receptor (beta chain) came from a study of T cells in localized non-small cell lung cancer. Assay used: immunoSEQ multiplex PCR; TCRdb lists only in-frame clones, some missing. Among 30,000 to 40,000 clones listed, roughly 78% were seen once. Comments on this clone: Its antigen is still unknown.

Findings of the study overall: The study sequenced only one region of the tumor. As a result, intratumor heterogeneity could not be excluded and remains possible. A raised T cell density in blood coincided with lengthier overall survival.

The sample in question was peripheral blood, obtained before any cancer treatment. The sequence was collected from a male donor older than 55 with stage II squamous cell lung carcinoma.

CDR3 sequence: CASSPGTSGGPTPYEQYF. The CDR3 DNA sequence: TGCGCCAGCAGCCCCGGGACTAGCGGGGGCCCTACTCCCTACGAGCAGTACTTC. This chain links TRBV5-1 with TRBJ2-7; the match to TRBD2 covers 14 bases. V was pared by 4 bases and J by 2 bases, with 11 bases of the junction left unmatched. The CDR3 contains 18 residues. Germline assignment: CDR1 SGHRS and CDR2 YFSETQ.